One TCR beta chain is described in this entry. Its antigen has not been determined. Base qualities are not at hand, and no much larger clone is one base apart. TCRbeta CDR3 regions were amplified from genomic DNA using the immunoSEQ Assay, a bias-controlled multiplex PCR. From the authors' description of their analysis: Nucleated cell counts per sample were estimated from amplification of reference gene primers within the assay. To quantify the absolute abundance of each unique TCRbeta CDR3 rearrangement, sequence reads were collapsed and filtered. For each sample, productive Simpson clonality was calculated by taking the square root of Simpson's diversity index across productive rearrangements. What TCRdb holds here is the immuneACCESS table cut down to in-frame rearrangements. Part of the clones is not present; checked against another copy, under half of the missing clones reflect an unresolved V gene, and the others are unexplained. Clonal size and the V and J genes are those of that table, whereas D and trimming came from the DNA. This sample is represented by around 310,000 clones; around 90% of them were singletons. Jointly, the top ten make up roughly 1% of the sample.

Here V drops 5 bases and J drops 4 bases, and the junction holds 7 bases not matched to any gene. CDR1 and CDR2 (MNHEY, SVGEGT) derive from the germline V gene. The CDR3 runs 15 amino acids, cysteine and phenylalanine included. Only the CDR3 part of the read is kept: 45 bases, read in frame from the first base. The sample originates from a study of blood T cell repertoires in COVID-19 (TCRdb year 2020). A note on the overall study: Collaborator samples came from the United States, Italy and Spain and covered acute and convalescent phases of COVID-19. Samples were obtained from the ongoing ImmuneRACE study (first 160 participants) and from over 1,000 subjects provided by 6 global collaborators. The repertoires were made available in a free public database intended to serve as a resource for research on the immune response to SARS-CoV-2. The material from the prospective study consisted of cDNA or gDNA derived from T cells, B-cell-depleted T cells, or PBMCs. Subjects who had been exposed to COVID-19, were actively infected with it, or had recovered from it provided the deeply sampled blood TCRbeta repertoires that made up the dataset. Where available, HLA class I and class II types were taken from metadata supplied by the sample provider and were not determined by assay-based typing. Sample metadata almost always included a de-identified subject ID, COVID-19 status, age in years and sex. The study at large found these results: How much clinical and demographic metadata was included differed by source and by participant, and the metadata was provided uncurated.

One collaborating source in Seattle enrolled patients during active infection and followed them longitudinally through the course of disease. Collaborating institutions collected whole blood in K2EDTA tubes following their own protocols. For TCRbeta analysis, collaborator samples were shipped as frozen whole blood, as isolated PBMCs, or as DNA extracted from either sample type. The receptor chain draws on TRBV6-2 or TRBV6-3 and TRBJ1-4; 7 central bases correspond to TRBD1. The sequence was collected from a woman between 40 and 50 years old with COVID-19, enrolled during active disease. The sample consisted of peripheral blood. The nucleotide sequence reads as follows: TGTGCCAGCAGTACGGGACAGCTAGTTAATGAAAAACTGTTTTTT. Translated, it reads CASSTGQLVNEKLFF.